This T cell receptor (beta chain) appears in the sequencing data of a study of blood T cell repertoires in COVID-19. In the study overall: T cells, B-cell-depleted T cells, or PBMCs supplied cDNA or gDNA.

Germline CDR1 and CDR2: MDHEN and SYDVKM. With 6 bases removed from V and 0 bases from J, the gap between germline ends came to 9 bases. The CDR3 totals 14 residues. In the original workflow: Estimates of nucleated cell counts were drawn from the amplification of reference gene primers. TCRdb keeps only in-frame clones here, not all; method: immunoSEQ multiplex PCR. V and J calls and clone size are given by that table; D and trimming were obtained from the DNA. The data show approximately 40,000 clones, approximately 86% seen once. V is TRBV28 and J is TRBJ2-4, with TRBD1 as a possible D gene (5 bases). This receptor was obtained from a man aged 55 to 70 with acute or convalescent COVID-19. Sequencing used peripheral blood. CDR3 sequence: CASRGHLAKNIQYF. CDR3 DNA: TGTGCCAGCAGAGGACACTTAGCCAAAAACATTCAGTACTTC.